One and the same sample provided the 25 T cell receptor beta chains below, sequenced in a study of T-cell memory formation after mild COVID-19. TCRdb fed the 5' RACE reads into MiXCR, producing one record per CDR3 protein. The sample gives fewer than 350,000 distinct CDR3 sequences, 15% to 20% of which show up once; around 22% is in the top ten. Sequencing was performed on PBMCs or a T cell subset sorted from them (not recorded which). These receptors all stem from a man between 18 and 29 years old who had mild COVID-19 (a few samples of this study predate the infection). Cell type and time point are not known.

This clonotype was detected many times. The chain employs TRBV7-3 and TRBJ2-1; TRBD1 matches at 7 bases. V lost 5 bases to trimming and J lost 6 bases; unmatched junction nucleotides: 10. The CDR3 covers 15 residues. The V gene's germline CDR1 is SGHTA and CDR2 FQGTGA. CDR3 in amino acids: CASSQRQGWGNEQFF. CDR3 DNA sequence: TGTGCCAGCAGCCAACGACAGGGTTGGGGCAATGAGCAGTTCTTC.

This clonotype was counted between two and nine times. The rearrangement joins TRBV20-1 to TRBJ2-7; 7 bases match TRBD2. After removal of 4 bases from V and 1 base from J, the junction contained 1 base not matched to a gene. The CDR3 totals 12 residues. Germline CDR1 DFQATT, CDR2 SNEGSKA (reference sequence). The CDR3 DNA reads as TGCAGTGCTATGCGGGGGTCCTACGAGCAGTACTTC. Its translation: CSAMRGSYEQYF.

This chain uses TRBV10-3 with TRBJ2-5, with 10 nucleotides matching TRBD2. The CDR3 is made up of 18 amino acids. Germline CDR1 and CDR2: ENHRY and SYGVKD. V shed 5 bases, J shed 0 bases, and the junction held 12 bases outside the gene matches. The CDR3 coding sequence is TGTGCCATCAGTCCAGGAATGGGTAGCGGGGGGTACCAAGAGACCCAGTACTTC. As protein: CAISPGMGSGGYQETQYF.

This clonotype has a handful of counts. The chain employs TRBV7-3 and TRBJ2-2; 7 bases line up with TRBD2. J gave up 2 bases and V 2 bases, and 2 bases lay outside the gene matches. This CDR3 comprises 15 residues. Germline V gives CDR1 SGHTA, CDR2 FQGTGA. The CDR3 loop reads CASSLGGVNTGELFF. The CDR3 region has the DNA TGTGCCAGCAGCTTAGGGGGGGTTAACACCGGGGAGCTGTTTTTT.

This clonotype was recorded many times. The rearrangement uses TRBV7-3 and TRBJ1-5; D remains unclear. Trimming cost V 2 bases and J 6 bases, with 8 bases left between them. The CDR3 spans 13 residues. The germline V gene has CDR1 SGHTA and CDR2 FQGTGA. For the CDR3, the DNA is TGTGCCAGCAGCTTAGATTTGGGTCAGCCCCAGCATTTT. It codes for CASSLDLGQPQHF.

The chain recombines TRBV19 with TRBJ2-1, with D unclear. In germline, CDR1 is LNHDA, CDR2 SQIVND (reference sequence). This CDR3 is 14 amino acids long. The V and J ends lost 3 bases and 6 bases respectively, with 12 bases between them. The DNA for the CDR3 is TGTGCCAGTAGTATGTTAGGCACCTCCAATGAGCAGTTCTTC. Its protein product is CASSMLGTSNEQFF.

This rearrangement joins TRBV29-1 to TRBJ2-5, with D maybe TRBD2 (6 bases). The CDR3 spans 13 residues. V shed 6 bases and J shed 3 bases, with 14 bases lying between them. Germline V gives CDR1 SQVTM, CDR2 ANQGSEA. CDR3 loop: CSVSLSGEETQYF. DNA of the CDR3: TGCAGCGTCTCTCTCTCGGGGGAAGAGACCCAGTACTTC.

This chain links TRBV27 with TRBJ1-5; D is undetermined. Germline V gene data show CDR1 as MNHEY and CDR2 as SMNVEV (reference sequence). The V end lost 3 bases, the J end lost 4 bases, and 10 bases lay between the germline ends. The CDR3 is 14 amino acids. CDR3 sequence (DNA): TGTGCCAGCAGTTTGTACAGCCCAAATCAGCCCCAGCATTTT. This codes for CASSLYSPNQPQHF.

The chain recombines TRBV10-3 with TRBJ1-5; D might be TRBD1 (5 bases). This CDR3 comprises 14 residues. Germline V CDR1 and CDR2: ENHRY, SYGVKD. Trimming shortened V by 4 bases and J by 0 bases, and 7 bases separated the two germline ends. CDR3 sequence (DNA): TGTGCCATCAGTGTTGGGGGTAGCAATCAGCCCCAGCATTTT. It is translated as CAISVGGSNQPQHF.

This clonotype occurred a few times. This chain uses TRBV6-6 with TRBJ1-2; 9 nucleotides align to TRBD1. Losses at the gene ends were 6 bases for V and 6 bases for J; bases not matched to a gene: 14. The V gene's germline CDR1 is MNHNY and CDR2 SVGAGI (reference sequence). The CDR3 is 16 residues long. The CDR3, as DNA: TGTGCCAGCAGCCGGGGACAGGGATCTGTTGTGCATGGCTACACCTTC. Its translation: CASSRGQGSVVHGYTF.

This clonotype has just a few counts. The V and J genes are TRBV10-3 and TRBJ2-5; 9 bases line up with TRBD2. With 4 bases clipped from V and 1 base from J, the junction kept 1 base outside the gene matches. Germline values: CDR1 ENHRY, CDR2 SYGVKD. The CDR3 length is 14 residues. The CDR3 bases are TGTGCCATCAGTGGAGCGGGGGGCCAAGAGACCCAGTACTTC. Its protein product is CAISGAGGQETQYF.

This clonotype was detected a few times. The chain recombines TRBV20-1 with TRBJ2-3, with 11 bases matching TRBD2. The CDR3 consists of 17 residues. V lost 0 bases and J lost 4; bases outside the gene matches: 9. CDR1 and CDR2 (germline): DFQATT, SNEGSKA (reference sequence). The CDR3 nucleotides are TGCAGTGCTAGAGATCTCCGGGTAGCGGGGGGGCCAGATACGCAGTATTTT. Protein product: CSARDLRVAGGPDTQYF.

The CDR3 loop is CASRSGAGYSYEQYF. CDR3 bases: TGCGCCAGCAGGTCCGGGGCTGGTTACTCCTACGAGCAGTACTTC. V is TRBV5-1 and J is TRBJ2-7; the D call may be TRBD1 or TRBD2 (5 bases each). The ends were cut back, 5 bases at V and 0 bases at J, with 15 bases in the middle. Germline V gives CDR1 SGHRS, CDR2 YFSETQ. This CDR3 comprises 15 residues.

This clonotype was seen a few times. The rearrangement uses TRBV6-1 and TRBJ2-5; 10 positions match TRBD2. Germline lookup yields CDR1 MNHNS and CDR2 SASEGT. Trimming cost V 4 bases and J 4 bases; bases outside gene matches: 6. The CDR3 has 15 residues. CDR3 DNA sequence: TGTGCCAGCAGTGGAAGCGGGGGGGCTTTAGAGACCCAGTACTTC. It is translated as CASSGSGGALETQYF.

The CDR3 nucleotides are TGTGCCAGCAGCTTATCCTCGGACAATGAGCAGTTCTTC. Amino acids: CASSLSSDNEQFF. V usage is TRBV7-3 and J usage is TRBJ2-1; D is undetermined. The germline gives CDR1 SGHTA, CDR2 FQGTGA. Trimming cost V 2 bases and J 5 bases, with 7 bases left between them. CDR3 length equals 13 residues.

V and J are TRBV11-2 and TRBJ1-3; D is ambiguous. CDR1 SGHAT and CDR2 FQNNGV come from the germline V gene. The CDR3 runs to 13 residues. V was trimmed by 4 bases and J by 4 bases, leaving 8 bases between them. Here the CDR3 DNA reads TGTGCCAGCAGCTCCCTAGGGGGAAACACCATATATTTT. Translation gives CASSSLGGNTIYF.

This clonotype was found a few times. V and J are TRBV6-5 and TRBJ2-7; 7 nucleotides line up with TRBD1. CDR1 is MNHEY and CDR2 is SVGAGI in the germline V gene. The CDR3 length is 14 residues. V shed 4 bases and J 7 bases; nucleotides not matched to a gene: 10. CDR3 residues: CASSLWTGSGEQYF. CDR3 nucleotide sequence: TGTGCCAGCAGTTTGTGGACAGGCTCGGGAGAGCAGTACTTC.

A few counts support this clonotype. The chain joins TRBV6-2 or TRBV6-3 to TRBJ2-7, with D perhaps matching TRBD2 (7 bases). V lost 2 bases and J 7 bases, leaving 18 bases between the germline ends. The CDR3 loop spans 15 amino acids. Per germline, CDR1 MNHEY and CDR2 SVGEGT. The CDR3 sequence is CASSYGPRRGREQYF. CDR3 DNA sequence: TGTGCCAGCAGTTACGGTCCTCGGCGGGGGCGGGAGCAGTACTTC.

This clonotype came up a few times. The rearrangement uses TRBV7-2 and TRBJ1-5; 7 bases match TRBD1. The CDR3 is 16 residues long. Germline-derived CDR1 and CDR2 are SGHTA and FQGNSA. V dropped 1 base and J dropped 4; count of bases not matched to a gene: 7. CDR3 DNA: TGTGCCAGCAGCTTAGGAGGGGCAGGGGGAAATCAGCCCCAGCATTTT. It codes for CASSLGGAGGNQPQHF.

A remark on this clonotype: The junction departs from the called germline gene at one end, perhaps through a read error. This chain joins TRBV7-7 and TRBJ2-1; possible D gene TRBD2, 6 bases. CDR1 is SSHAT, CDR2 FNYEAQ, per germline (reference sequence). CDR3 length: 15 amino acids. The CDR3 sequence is CASSLAETGYNEQFF. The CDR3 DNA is TGTGCTAGCAGCTTAGCGGAAACGGGGTACAATGAGCAGTTCTTC.

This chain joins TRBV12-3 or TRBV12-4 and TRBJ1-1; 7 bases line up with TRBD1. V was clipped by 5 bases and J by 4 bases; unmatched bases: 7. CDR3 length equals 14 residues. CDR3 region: CASSPGQSGTEAFF. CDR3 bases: TGTGCCAGCAGTCCGGGACAGTCGGGCACTGAAGCTTTCTTT.

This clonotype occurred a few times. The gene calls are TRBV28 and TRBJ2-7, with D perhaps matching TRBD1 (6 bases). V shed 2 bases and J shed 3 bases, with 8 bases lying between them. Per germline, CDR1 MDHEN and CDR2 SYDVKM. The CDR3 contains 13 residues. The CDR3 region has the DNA TGTGCCAGCAGTTTAGGGACACACTACGAGCAGTACGTC. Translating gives CASSLGTHYEQYV.

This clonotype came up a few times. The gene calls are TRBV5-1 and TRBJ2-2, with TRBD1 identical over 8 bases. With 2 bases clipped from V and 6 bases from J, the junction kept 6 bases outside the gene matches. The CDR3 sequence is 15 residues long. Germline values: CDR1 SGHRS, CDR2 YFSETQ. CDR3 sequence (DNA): TGCGCCAGCAGCTTAACCCGACAGGGGCCCGGGGAGCTGTTTTTT. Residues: CASSLTRQGPGELFF. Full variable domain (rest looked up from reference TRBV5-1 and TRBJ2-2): KAGVTQTPRYLIKTRGQQVTLSCSPISGHRSVSWYQQTPGQGLQFLFEYFSETQRNKGNFPGRFSGRQFSNSRSEMNVSTLELGDSALYLCASSLTRQGPGELFFGEGSRLTVL.

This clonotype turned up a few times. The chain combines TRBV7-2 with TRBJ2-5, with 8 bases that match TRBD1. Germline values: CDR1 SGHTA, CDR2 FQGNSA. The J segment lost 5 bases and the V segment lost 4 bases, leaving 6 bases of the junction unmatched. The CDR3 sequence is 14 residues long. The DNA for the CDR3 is TGTGCCAGCAGCTCGGACAGGGTTAGGGAGACCCAGTACTTC. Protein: CASSSDRVRETQYF.

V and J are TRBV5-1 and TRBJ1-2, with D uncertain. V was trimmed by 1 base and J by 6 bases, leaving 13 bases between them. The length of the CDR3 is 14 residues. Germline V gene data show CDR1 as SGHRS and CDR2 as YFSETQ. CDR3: CASSLSGSNNGYTF. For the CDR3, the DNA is TGCGCCAGCAGCTTGTCGGGAAGCAATAATGGCTACACCTTC.